This T cell receptor (beta chain) was documented in a study of T cells in Graves' hyperthyroidism and ophthalmopathy. About the study: The authors collected peripheral blood at initial diagnosis, before any treatment.

The CDR3 runs to 17 residues. Per the germline V gene, CDR1 is LGHDT and CDR2 is YNNKEL (reference sequence). Trimming pared 0 bases from V and 2 bases from J, leaving 15 bases between. Uncontrolled infection, other autoimmune disease, pregnancy or lactation barred patients from enrollment. Diagnoses rested on clinical symptoms, serum thyroxine and TRAb, thyroid ultrasound and orbital computed tomography. Findings and limits, study-wide: The model identified upcoming ophthalmopathy a median approximately 6.5 months ahead of onset.

The source material, RNA transcripts, was used to amplify TCR beta CDR3 regions. The TCR CDR3 first-round RT-PCR relied on the HTBI primer set. Using its own MiXCR run on the multiplex PCR reads, TCRdb lists one record per CDR3 protein. Of a few hundred thousand distinct CDR3 sequences in the sample, more than 14% are singletons; the top ten hold about 19%. This clonotype was recorded at least ten times. What it binds is not known. This rearrangement joins TRBV3-1 to TRBJ2-3, with D unresolved. The sequence derives from a woman aged 25 to 39 with Graves' ophthalmopathy. The sample taken for sequencing was blood. The DNA of the CDR3 is TGTGCCAGCAGCCAAGAAGAAGGGCTGGCCATCACAGATACGCAGTATTTT. Protein product: CASSQEEGLAITDTQYF.